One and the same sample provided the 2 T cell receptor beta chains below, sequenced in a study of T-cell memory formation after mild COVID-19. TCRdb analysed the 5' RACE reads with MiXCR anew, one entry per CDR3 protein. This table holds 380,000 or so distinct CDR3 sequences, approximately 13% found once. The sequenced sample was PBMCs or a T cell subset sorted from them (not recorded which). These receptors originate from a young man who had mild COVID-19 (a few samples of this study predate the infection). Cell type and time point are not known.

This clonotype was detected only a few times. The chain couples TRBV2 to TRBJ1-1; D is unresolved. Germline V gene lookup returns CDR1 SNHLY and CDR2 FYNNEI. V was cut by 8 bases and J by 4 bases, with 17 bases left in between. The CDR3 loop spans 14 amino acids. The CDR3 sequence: CASPDRSFLTEAFF. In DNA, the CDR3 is TGTGCCAGCCCGGACCGGAGCTTCCTCACTGAAGCTTTCTTT.

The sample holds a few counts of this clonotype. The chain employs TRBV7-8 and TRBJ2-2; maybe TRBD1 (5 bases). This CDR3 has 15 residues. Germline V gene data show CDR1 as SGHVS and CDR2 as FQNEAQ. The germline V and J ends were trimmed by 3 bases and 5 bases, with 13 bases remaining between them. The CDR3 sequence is CASSLWQGGTGELFF. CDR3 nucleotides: TGTGCCAGCAGCTTGTGGCAGGGTGGTACCGGGGAGCTGTTTTTT.